This record concerns one T cell receptor (beta chain) sequence. Its antigen is as yet unknown. A much larger clonotype is one base distant, so this may be a read error. Here the CDR3 omits its conserved ending phenylalanine or tryptophan, so a read error is the likely source. The germline V gene has CDR1 MNHEY and CDR2 SMNVEV (reference sequence). The CDR3 has 16 amino acids. V trimming: 5 bases; J trimming: 0 bases; junction bases outside the gene matches: 9. These data originate in a study of regulatory T cells in long-lasting Graves disease. Study in general: Persistent Graves' disease meant over 5 years of antithyroid drugs with positive TSH receptor antibodies. Study-wide results and caveats: Patients with persistent Graves' had lower TCR diversity than newly diagnosed patients. No thyroid tissue was studied; the work used peripheral blood only.

Arm-PCR with iRepertoire HTBI primers amplified the CDR3 regions for these TCR beta libraries. TCRdb reprocessed the multiplex PCR reads with MiXCR, giving one entry per CDR3 protein. This sample has 450,000 or so distinct CDR3 sequences, with 20% to 25% found just once. Time point indicated: persistent/refractory GD, antithyroid drugs over 5 years with positive TRAb. There was RNA extracted from PBMCs, and the TCR library was made from it. The patient group derived from an endocrinology department in Xi'an, China. The sample in question was peripheral blood mononuclear cells (PBMCs), obtained when the disease was refractory, from a patient treated with antithyroid drugs. This chain connects TRBV27 to TRBJ2-7; 8 bases agree with TRBD1. The TCR comes from a female donor with Graves disease. The CDR3: CASSRDQGASSYEQYL. CDR3 bases: TGTGCCAGCAGTCGCGACCAGGGGGCGAGCTCCTACGAGCAGTACCTC.